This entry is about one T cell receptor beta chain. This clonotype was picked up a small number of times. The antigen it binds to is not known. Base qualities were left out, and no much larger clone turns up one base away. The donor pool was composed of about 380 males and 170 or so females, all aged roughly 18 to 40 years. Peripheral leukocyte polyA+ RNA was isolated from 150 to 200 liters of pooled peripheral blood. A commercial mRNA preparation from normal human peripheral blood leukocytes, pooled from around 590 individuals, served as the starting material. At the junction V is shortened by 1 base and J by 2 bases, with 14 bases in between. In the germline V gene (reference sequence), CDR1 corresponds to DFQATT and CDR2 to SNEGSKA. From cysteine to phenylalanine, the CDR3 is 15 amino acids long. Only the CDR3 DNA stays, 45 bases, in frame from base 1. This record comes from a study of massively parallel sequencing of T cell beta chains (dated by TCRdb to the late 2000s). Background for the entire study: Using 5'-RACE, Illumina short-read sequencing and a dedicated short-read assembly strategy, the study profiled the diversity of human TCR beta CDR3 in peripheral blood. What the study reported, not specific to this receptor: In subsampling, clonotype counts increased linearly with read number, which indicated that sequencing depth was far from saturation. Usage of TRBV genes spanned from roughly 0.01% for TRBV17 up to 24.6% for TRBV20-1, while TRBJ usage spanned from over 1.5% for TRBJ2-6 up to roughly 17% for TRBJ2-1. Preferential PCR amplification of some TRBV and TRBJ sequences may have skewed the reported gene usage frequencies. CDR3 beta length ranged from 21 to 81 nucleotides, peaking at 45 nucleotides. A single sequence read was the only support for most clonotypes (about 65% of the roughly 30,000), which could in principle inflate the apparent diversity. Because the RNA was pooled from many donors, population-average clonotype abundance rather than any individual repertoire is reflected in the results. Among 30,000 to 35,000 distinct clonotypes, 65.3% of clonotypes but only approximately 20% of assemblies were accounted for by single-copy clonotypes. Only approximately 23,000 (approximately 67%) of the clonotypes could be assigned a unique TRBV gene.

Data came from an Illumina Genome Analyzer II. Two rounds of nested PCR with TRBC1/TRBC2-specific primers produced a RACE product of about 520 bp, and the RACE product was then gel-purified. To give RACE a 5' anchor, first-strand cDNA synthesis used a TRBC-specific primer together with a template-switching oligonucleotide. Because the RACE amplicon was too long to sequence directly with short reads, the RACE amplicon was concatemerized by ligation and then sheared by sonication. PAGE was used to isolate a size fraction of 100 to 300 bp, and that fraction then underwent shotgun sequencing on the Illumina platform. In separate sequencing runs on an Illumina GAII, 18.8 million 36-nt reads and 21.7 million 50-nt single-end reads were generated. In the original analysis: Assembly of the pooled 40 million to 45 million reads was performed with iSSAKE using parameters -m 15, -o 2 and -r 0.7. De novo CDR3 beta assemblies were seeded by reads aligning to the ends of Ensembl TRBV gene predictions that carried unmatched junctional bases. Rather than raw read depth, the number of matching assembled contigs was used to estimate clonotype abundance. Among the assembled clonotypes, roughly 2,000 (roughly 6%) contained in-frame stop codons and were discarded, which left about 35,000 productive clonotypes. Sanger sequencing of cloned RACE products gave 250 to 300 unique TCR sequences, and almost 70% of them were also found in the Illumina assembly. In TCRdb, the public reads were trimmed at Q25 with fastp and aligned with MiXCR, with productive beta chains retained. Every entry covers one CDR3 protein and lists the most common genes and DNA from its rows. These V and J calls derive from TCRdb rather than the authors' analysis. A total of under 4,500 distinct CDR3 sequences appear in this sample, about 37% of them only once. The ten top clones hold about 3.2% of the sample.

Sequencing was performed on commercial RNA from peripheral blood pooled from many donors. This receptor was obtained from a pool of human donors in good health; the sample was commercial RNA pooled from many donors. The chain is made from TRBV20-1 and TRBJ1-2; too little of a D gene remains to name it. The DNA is TGCAGTGCTAGAGTTCGGCCCGGATTGAACTATGGCTACACCTTC. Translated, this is CSARVRPGLNYGYTF.